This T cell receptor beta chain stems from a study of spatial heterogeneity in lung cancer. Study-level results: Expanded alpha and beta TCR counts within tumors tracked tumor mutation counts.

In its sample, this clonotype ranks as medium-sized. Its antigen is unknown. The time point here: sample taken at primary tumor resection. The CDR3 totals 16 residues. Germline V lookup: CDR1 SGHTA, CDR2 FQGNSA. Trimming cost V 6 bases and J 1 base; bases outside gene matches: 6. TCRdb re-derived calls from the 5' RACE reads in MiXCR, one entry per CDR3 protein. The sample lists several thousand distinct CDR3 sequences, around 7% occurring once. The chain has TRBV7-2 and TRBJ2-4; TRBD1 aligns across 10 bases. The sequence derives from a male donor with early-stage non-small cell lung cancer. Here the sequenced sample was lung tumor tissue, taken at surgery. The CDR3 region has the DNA TGTGCCAGCAGTCAGACAGGGGGCAACGCCAAAAACATTCAGTACTTC. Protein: CASSQTGGNAKNIQYF.